This TCR beta chain was captured by sequencing in a study of T cell responses to AZD1222 COVID-19 vaccine. This clone occurred a few times. Produced via immunoSEQ multiplex PCR; TCRdb's table is partial and in-frame only. The sample consists of 85,000 to 130,000 clones, 88% of them appearing once. The TCR comes from an adult in good health. Sequenced here: peripheral blood, sampled on day 0 of AZD1222 vaccination.

Here the CDR3 DNA reads TGTGCCAGCAGCTTGCGGGGATCAGAGACCCAGTACTTC. Protein product: CASSLRGSETQYF. The chain employs TRBV5-6 and TRBJ2-5; tentatively, D is TRBD2 (5 bases). CDR1 is SGHDT and CDR2 is YYEEEE in the germline V gene. The CDR3 covers 13 residues. The V end was cut by 1 base, the J end by 4 bases, with 8 bases between.